This is a list of T cell receptor beta chains from one sample in a study of shared clonotypes between healthy human individuals. Generated by immunoSEQ multiplex PCR, the TCRdb table keeps only in-frame clones and is missing some. Seen here are about 2.4 million clones, 93% observed once, and the top ten hold about 0.39%. The sample taken for sequencing was naive CD4+ T cells from PBMCs. These receptor sequences come from a young man in good health. Some clones in this sample may be carry-over from other donors' samples. The CDR3 runs from the conserved cysteine through the conserved F or W. D genes are given only for firm matches. Part of the rows lack a size; the others show once, few, many or a class for expanded clones.

V gene: TRBV7-9; clone size: NA; J gene: TRBJ1-3; D gene: NA; CDR3 protein: CASSSAGAGNTIYF; CDR3 DNA: TGTGCCAGCAGCTCGGCAGGGGCTGGAAACACCATATATTTT
V gene: TRBV27; clone size: NA; J gene: TRBJ2-5; D gene: TRBD2; CDR3 protein: CAIAPLRLAGIQETQYF; CDR3 DNA: TGTGCCATCGCCCCCCTACGACTAGCGGGAATCCAAGAGACCCAGTACTTC
V gene: TRBV20-1; clone size: NA; J gene: TRBJ2-3; D gene: NA; CDR3 protein: CSAARPDTQYF; CDR3 DNA: TGCAGTGCTGCTCGTCCAGATACGCAGTATTTT
V gene: TRBV27; clone size: once; J gene: TRBJ2-5; D gene: NA; CDR3 protein: CASSFQVRETQYF; CDR3 DNA: TGTGCCAGCAGTTTCCAGGTCCGAGAGACCCAGTACTTC
V gene: TRBV7-2; clone size: NA; J gene: TRBJ1-6; D gene: NA; CDR3 protein: CASSFDQRGTLHF; CDR3 DNA: TGTGCCAGCAGCTTTGACCAGCGTGGGACCCTCCACTTT
V gene: TRBV6-5; clone size: NA; J gene: TRBJ2-5; D gene: TRBD1; CDR3 protein: CASSYRTGGQETQYF; CDR3 DNA: TGTGCCAGCAGTTACCGAACAGGGGGACAAGAGACCCAGTACTTC
V gene: TRBV5-5; clone size: NA; J gene: TRBJ1-1; D gene: NA; CDR3 protein: CASRPPGGGVDTEAFF; CDR3 DNA: TGTGCCAGCAGGCCCCCGGGGGGAGGGGTGGACACTGAAGCTTTCTTT
V gene: TRBV7-2; clone size: NA; J gene: TRBJ2-1; D gene: TRBD2; CDR3 protein: CASSLGPSGRYNEQFF; CDR3 DNA: TGTGCCAGCAGCTTAGGTCCTAGCGGGAGATACAATGAGCAGTTCTTC
V gene: TRBV5-6; clone size: NA; J gene: TRBJ2-5; D gene: TRBD1; CDR3 protein: CASSLGTGGGETQYF; CDR3 DNA: TGTGCCAGCAGCCTAGGGACAGGGGGAGGGGAGACCCAGTACTTC
V gene: TRBV7-2; clone size: once; J gene: TRBJ1-2; D gene: TRBD1; CDR3 protein: CASSSTHRGRFGYTF; CDR3 DNA: TGTGCCAGCAGCTCCACACACAGGGGGCGCTTTGGCTACACCTTC
V gene: TRBV4-3; clone size: NA; J gene: TRBJ2-3; D gene: NA; CDR3 protein: CASSQDRGLKGGPADTQYF; CDR3 DNA: TGCGCCAGCAGCCAAGATAGGGGGTTGAAGGGAGGGCCCGCAGATACGCAGTATTTT
V gene: TRBV29-1; clone size: NA; J gene: TRBJ2-5; D gene: NA; CDR3 protein: CSVPSGGGGETQYF; CDR3 DNA: TGCAGCGTTCCTTCCGGGGGAGGGGGAGAGACCCAGTACTTC
V gene: TRBV7-9; clone size: NA; J gene: TRBJ1-5; D gene: TRBD1; CDR3 protein: CASSLWGQGLNSNQPQHF; CDR3 DNA: TGTGCCAGCAGCTTATGGGGACAGGGATTGAATAGCAATCAGCCCCAGCATTTT
V gene: TRBV25-1; clone size: NA; J gene: TRBJ2-5; D gene: TRBD1; CDR3 protein: CASSRTGPQRETQYF; CDR3 DNA: TGTGCCAGCAGTCGGACAGGCCCGCAACGAGAGACCCAGTACTTC
V gene: TRBV2; clone size: few; J gene: TRBJ1-1; D gene: TRBD1; CDR3 protein: CASIQGQGRAFF; CDR3 DNA: TGTGCCAGCATTCAAGGACAGGGGCGAGCTTTCTTT
V gene: TRBV5-4; clone size: NA; J gene: TRBJ2-4; D gene: TRBD2; CDR3 protein: CASSHSGTRNIQYF; CDR3 DNA: TGTGCCAGCAGTCATAGCGGGACCCGAAACATTCAGTACTTC
V gene: TRBV6-5; clone size: once; J gene: TRBJ1-6; D gene: NA; CDR3 protein: CASTAGTNNSPLHF; CDR3 DNA: TGTGCCAGCACCGCCGGGACAAATAATTCACCCCTCCACTTT